The T cell receptor (beta chain) under discussion was sequenced for a study of T cell responses to AZD1222 COVID-19 vaccine. V gave up 3 bases and J gave up 5 bases; unmatched junction bases: 8. From germline, CDR1 is SGHAT and CDR2 FQNNGV. The CDR3 totals 15 residues. The protocol was immunoSEQ multiplex PCR, while the TCRdb copy is restricted to in-frame clones and leaves out a portion. The sample lists 60,000 to 85,000 clones; approximately 90% were seen once. Study-wide points: Within unmutated variant regions lay the reported targets of nearly half of spike-specific TCRs.

Remarks on this clone: Its specificity is unknown.

The chain couples TRBV11-2 to TRBJ2-7, with 9 bases lining up with TRBD2. The TCR comes from an adult who received the MenACWY meningococcal vaccine as a control. This material consisted of peripheral blood, taken 28 days after the second dose of the MenACWY control vaccine. This CDR3 is CASSFGGRDLDEQYF. In DNA, the CDR3 is TGTGCCAGCAGCTTTGGCGGGAGGGACCTCGACGAGCAGTACTTC.